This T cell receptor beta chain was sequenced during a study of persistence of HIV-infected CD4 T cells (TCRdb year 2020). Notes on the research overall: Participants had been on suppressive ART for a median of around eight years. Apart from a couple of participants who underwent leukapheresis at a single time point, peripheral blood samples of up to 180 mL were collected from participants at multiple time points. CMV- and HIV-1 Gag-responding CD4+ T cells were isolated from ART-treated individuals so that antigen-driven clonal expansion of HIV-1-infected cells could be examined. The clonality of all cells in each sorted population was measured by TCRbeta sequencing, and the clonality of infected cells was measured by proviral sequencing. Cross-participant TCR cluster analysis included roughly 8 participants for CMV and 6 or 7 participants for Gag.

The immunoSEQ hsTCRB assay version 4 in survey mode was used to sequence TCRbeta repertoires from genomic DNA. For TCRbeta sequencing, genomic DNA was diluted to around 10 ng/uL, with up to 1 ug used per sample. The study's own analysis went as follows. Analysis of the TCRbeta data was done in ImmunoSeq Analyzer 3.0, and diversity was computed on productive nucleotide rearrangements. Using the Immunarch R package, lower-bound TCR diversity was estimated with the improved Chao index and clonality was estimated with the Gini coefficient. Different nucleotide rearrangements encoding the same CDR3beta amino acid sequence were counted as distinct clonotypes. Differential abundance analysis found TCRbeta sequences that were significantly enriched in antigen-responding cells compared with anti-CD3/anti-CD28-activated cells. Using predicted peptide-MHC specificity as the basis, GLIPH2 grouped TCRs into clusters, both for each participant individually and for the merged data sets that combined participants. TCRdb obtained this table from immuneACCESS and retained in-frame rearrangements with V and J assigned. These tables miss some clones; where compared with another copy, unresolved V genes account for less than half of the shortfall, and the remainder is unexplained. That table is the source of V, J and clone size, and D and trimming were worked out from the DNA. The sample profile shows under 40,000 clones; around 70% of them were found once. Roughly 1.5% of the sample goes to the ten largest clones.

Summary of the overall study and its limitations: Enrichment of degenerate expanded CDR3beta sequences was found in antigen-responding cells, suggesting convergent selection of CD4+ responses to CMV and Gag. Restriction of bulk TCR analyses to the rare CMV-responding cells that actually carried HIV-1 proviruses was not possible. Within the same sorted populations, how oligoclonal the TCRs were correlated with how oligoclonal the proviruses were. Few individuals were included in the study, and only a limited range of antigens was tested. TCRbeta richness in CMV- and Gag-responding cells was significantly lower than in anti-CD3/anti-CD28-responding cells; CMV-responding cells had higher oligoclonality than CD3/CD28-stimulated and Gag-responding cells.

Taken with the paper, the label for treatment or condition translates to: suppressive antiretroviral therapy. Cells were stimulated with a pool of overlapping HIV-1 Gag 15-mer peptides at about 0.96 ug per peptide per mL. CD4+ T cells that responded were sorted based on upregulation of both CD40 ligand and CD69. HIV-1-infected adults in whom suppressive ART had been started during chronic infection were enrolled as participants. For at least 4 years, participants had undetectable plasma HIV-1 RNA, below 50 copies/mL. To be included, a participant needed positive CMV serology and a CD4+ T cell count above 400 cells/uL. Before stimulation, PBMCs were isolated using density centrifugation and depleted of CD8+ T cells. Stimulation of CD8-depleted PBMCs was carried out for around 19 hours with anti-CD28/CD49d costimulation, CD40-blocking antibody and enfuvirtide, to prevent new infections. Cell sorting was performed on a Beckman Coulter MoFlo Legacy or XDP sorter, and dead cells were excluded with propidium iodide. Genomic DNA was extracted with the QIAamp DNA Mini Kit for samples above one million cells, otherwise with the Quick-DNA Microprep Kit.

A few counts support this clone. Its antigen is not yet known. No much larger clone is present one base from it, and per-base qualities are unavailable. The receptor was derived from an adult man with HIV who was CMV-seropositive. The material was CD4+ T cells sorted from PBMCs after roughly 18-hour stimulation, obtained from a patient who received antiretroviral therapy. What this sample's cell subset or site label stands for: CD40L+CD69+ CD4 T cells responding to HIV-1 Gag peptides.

The nucleotide sequence reads as follows: TGTGCCAGCAGTTTGAGACTCCTCGCTGAAGCTTTCTTT. This translates into CASSLRLLAEAFF. The receptor chain draws on TRBV12-3 or TRBV12-4 and TRBJ1-1, with an unclear D gene assignment. The CDR3, from cysteine to phenylalanine, totals 13 residues. The only DNA kept is the CDR3, 39 bases in frame from the first base. V loses 3 bases of germline sequence and J loses 6 bases, and the interval between the two ends is 11 bases.